The sequence of this TCR beta chain was determined in a study of STAT5B mutations in CD4+ large granular lymphocyte leukemia. Study results and limitations: Without putative leukemic clones, patient CD4-sorted repertoires remained more clonal than healthy CD4+ repertoires. No patients shared main leukemic clonotypes, though about 25% appeared at low frequency elsewhere.

Clones were sequenced by immunoSEQ multiplex PCR, and TCRdb holds only the in-frame ones, with some missing. In the table there are around 50,000 clones, around 82% of which are singletons. This clone has a handful of counts. Its antigen is unknown. The TCR was taken from a human donor in good health. The sequencing input was CD4+ T cells from blood buffy coats.

CDR3 nucleotides: TGTGCCAGTAGCCACCCCGGACAGCATGGCTACACCTTC. Protein sequence: CASSHPGQHGYTF. This chain uses TRBV19 with TRBJ1-2; the D gene is possibly TRBD1 (6 bases). The length of the CDR3 is 13 residues. V dropped 6 bases and J dropped 6 bases, with 14 bases sitting between them. Looked up from germline, CDR1 is LNHDA and CDR2 is SQIVND (reference sequence).